Sequencing of this TCR beta chain was carried out in a study of CD8+CD57+ T cells in acquired aplastic anemia. Trimming cost V 6 bases and J 15 bases; bases outside gene matches: 5. Germline CDR1 reads SNHLY; CDR2 reads FYNNEI. CDR3 length: 12 residues. Using genomic DNA as the template, TCR beta VDJ and CDR3 profiling was carried out. Using its own MiXCR run on the reads, TCRdb lists one record per CDR3 protein. This sample yields 200,000 to 250,000 distinct CDR3 sequences, of which less than 75% are seen a single time; roughly 64% belongs to the top ten. It was patients with CD8+CD57+ cell expansion by flow cytometry who were chosen for sequencing.

The clonotype was recovered from a human donor with aplastic anemia. The material sequenced was sorted CD4+, CD8+, or CD8+CD57+ T cells (not recorded which) from PBMCs. This chain uses TRBV2 with TRBJ2-1; 13 nucleotides line up with TRBD2. The DNA of the CDR3 is TGTGCCAGCAGCCAAGGGACTAGCGGGACGTTCTTC. This translates into CASSQGTSGTFF. Full variable domain (rest looked up from reference TRBV2 and TRBJ2-1): EPEVTQTPSHQVTQMGQEVILRCVPISNHLYFYWYRQILGQKVEFLVSFYNNEISEKSEIFDDQFSVERPDGSNFTLKIRSTKLEDSAMYFCASSQGTSGTFFGPGTRLTVL.